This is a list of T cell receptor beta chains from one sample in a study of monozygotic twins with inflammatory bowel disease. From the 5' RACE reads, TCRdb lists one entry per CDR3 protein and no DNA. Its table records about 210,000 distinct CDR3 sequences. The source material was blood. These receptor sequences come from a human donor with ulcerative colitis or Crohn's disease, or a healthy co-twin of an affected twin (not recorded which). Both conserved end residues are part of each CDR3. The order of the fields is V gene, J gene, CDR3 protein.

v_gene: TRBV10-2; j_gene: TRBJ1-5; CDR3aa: CASSDGQGRSNQPQHF
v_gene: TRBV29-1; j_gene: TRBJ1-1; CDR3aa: CSTDLNTEAFF
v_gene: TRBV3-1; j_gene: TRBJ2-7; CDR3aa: CASSQPGTLGTEQYF
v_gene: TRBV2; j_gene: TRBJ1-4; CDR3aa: CASSAQNEKLFF
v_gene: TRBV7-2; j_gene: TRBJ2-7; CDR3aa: CASSLVSDNYEQYF
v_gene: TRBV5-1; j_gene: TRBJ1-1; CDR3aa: CASSLVIANTEAFF
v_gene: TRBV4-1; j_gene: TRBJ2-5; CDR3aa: CASSLLAGGETQYF
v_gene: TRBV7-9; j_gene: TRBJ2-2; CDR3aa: CASSLKDRGNTGELFF
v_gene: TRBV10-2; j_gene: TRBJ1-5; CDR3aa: CASRPGGGDQPQHF
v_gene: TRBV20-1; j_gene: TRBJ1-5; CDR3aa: CSARWGTSNQPQHF
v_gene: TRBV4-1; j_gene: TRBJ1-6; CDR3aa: CASSPPRGGGTSPLHF
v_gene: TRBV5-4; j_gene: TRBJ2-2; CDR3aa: CASSLGGQAGELFF
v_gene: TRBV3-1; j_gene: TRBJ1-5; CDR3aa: CASSPHLEQPQHF
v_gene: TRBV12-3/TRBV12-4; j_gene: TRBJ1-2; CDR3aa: CASSLALGQGVRYGYTF
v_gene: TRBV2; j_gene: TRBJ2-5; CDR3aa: CASSGQRAQETQYF
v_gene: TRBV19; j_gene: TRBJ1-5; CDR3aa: CASSISGAGQPQHF
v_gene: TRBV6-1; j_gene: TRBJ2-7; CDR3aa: CASRPTTDSYEQYF
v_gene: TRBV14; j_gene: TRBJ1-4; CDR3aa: CASSQRPDGRREKLFF
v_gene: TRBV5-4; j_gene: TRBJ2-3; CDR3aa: CATQIRFADTQYF
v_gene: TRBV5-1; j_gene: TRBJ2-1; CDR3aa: CASSLAELSSYNEQFF
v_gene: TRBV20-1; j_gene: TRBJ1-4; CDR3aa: CSARDRAVNEKLFF
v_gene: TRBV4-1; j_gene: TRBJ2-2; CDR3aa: CASSRGLAGMGTGELFF
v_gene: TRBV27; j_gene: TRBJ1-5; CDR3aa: CASSQRDSHNQPQHF
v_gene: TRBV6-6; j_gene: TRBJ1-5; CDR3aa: CASYWGASNQPQHF
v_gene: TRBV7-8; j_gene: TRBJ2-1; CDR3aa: CASSSGLLYNEQFF
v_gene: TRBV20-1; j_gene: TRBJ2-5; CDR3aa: CSSRVQGGETQYF
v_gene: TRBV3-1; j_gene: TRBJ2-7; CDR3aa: CASSQDRGERGNSYEQYF
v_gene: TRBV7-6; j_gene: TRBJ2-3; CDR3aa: CASSLVFTDTQYF
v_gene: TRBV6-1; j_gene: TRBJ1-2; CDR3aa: CASSEEGQTNYGYTF
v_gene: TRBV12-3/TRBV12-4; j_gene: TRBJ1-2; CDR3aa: CASSHDRGYGYTF
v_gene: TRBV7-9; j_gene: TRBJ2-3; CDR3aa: CASSSGQGTFTDTQYF
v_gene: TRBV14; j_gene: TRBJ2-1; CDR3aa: CASSQLNLKFF
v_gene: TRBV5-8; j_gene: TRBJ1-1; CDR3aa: CASSFGGDRVTEAFF
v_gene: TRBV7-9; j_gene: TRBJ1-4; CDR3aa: CASSTGRHEKLFF
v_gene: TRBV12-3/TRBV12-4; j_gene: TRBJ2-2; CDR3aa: CASSLYGTANTGELFF
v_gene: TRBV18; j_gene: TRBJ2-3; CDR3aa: CASSDEGDTQYF
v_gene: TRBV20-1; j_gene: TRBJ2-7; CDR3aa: CSAPDRGRGEQYF
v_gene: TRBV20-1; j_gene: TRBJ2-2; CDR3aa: CSARDGWTGNTGELFF
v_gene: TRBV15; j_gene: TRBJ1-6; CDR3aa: CATSTRDSPLHF
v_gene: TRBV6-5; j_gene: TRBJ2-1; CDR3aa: CASSYGSETGKDEQFF
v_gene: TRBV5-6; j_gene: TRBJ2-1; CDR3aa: CASSLAARYNEQFF